One and the same sample provided the 16 T cell receptor beta chains below, sequenced in a study of blood T cell repertoires in COVID-19 (dated by TCRdb to the early 2020s). The receptor library was made with the immunoSEQ multiplex PCR assay. The source is immuneACCESS, and TCRdb retained only in-frame sequences with V and J called. Part of the clones is not carried over; for the studies checked, unresolved V genes explain less than half of this, and the remainder is unexplained. This sample is represented by 150,000 to 200,000 clones; 75% to 90% of them were singletons. 8.2% of the sample is taken by the ten largest. Specimen: peripheral blood. The receptors come from a woman aged 60-75 years with acute or convalescent COVID-19.

This clone has more than one count but fewer than ten. This chain links TRBV18 with TRBJ2-2; 13 bases fit TRBD2. The CDR3 has 16 residues. V lost 2 bases, J lost 8 bases, and 5 bases stayed unmatched. Germline-derived CDR1 and CDR2 are KGHSH and LQKENI. The CDR3 protein is CASSPRTSGSKGELFF. The CDR3 region has the DNA TGTGCCAGCTCACCAAGGACTAGCGGGAGTAAAGGGGAGCTGTTTTTT.

This rearrangement joins TRBV29-1 to TRBJ2-7, with D possibly being TRBD2 (6 bases). This CDR3 spans 14 amino acids. V gave up 7 bases and J gave up 0 bases, with 16 bases separating them. Germline V lookup: CDR1 SQVTM, CDR2 ANQGSEA. Here the CDR3 DNA reads TGCAGCGCAGCGACCTACGGGAGCTCCTACGAGCAGTACTTC. It yields the protein CSAATYGSSYEQYF.

The chain joins TRBV19 to TRBJ2-1; 10 nucleotides match TRBD1. The V gene end was trimmed by 5 bases and the J gene end by 6 bases; junction bases not matched to a gene: 10. This CDR3 is 16 amino acids long. CDR1 and CDR2 (germline): LNHDA, SQIVND (reference sequence). The CDR3 nucleotides read TGTGCCAGTAGTGAGGGTCGCGGGACAGGGGTCAATGAGCAGTTCTTC. Protein product: CASSEGRGTGVNEQFF.

This chain uses TRBV5-1 with TRBJ1-6; the D is unclear. The CDR3 contains 15 residues. Germline CDR1 is SGHRS and CDR2 is YFSETQ. The germline V and J ends were trimmed by 0 bases and 5 bases, with 9 bases remaining between them. For the CDR3, the DNA is TGCGCCAGCAGCTTGGACGCGGATAATAATTCACCCCTCCACTTT. This sequence encodes CASSLDADNNSPLHF.

V is TRBV19 and J is TRBJ2-7; 12 nucleotides align to TRBD2. The J segment lost 5 bases and the V segment lost 4 bases, leaving 9 bases of the junction unmatched. This CDR3 comprises 16 residues. Germline V CDR1 and CDR2: LNHDA, SQIVND (reference sequence). The CDR3 protein is CASSKLAGGPRDEQYF. In nucleotides, the CDR3 is TGTGCCAGTAGTAAGCTAGCGGGAGGGCCACGGGACGAGCAGTACTTC.

This sequence joins TRBV30 and TRBJ1-1; perhaps TRBD1 as D (6 bases). V was pared by 2 bases and J by 9 bases, with 13 bases between. Germline-derived CDR1 and CDR2 are GTSNPN and SVGIG (reference sequence). CDR3 length: 12 amino acids. This CDR3 reads CAWSTGQVKAFF. As DNA, the CDR3 is TGTGCCTGGAGTACAGGGCAGGTCAAAGCTTTCTTT. The variable domain in full, completed from reference TRBV30 and TRBJ1-1, reads SQTIHQWPATLVQPVGSPLSLECTVEGTSNPNLYWYRQAAGRGLQLLFYSVGIGQISSEVPQNLSASRPQDRQFILSSKKLLLSDSGFYLCAWSTGQVKAFFGQGTRLTVV.

J is TRBJ1-2 and V is TRBV5-1, with 8 bases identical to TRBD1. CDR1 and CDR2 (germline): SGHRS, YFSETQ. V shed 0 bases, J shed 3 bases, and the junction held 1 base outside the gene matches. CDR3 length equals 14 residues. CDR3 protein: CASSLVQGDYGYTF. The CDR3 DNA follows: TGCGCCAGCAGCTTGGTACAGGGGGACTATGGCTACACCTTC.

In its sample, this clone was seen a few times. This sequence joins TRBV2 and TRBJ1-1; 8 nucleotides line up with TRBD1. There are 15 residues in the CDR3. Losses at the gene ends were 9 bases for V and 1 base for J; bases not matched to a gene: 10. Germline assignment: CDR1 SNHLY and CDR2 FYNNEI. CDR3 protein: CASSRDRGPNTEAFF. The DNA for the CDR3 is TGTGCCAGTTCCCGTGACAGGGGACCGAACACTGAAGCTTTCTTT.

This sequence joins TRBV4-2 and TRBJ2-3, with TRBD2 identical over 8 bases. The CDR3 is 18 residues long. V lost 4 bases to trimming and J lost 2 bases; unmatched junction nucleotides: 14. Germline assignment: CDR1 LGHNA and CDR2 YNFKEQ. CDR3 sequence reads: CASSRLSASGSDTDTQYF. The CDR3 DNA follows: TGTGCCAGCAGCCGCCTCTCGGCAAGCGGGAGTGACACAGATACGCAGTATTTT.

This chain connects TRBV3-1 (or the pseudogene TRBV3-2) to TRBJ1-6, with TRBD1 matching 7 bases. The CDR3 contains 15 residues. Germline-derived CDR1 and CDR2 are LGHDT and YNNKEL (reference sequence). Losses at the gene ends were 5 bases for V and 5 bases for J; bases not matched to a gene: 6. The CDR3 here is CASSSQGPDNSPLHF. The CDR3, as DNA: TGTGCCAGCAGCTCACAGGGGCCGGATAATTCACCCCTCCACTTT.

V usage is TRBV28 and J usage is TRBJ2-5; tentative D call: TRBD1 (7 bases). Deletions cut 5 bases from V and 3 bases from J, with 13 bases between. CDR1 MDHEN and CDR2 SYDVKM come from the germline V gene. The CDR3 totals 14 residues. CDR3 region: CASSLSGGKETQYF. For the CDR3, the DNA is TGTGCCAGCAGTCTATCAGGGGGGAAAGAGACCCAGTACTTC.

This chain uses TRBV9 with TRBJ2-1; the match to TRBD2 covers 10 bases. Germline V gives CDR1 SGDLS, CDR2 YYNGEE. This CDR3 region has 17 residues. With V trimmed by 0 bases and J by 12 bases, 15 bases remained unmatched. CDR3 region: CASSVAASGSGKARQFF. The CDR3 DNA reads as TGTGCCAGCAGCGTAGCGGCTAGCGGGAGTGGTAAGGCAAGGCAGTTCTTC. The variable domain in full, with the rest retrieved from reference TRBV9 and TRBJ2-1, is DSGVTQTPKHLITATGQRVTLRCSPRSGDLSVYWYQQSLDQGLQFLIQYYNGEERAKGNILERFSAQQFPDLHSELNLSSLELGDSALYFCASSVAASGSGKARQFFGPGTRLTVL.

The chain recombines TRBV9 with TRBJ1-1, with 7 bases lining up with TRBD1. V lost 1 base and J lost 3; bases outside the gene matches: 9. Looked up from germline, CDR1 is SGDLS and CDR2 is YYNGEE. CDR3 size: 16 residues. DNA for the CDR3: TGTGCCAGCAGCGTAACTCCCGGGCAGGGGGACACTGAAGCTTTCTTT. Protein sequence: CASSVTPGQGDTEAFF.

The V gene is TRBV19, the J gene TRBJ2-1, with 9 nucleotides matching TRBD2. Trimming cost V 5 bases and J 9 bases; bases outside gene matches: 14. The germline CDR1 and CDR2 sequences are LNHDA and SQIVND (reference sequence). This CDR3 is 16 amino acids long. CDR3 coding DNA: TGTGCCAGTAGTTCTAGCGGGGTTAGCTCCTGGGCTGAGCAGTTCTTC. It encodes CASSSSGVSSWAEQFF.

The chain is built from TRBV7-6 and TRBJ2-2; D is perhaps TRBD1 (6 bases). Trimming took 2 bases from V and 5 from J, leaving 12 bases between them. This CDR3 spans 15 amino acids. Per the germline V gene, CDR1 is SGHVS and CDR2 is FNYEAQ. The CDR3 reads CASSLNPQGTGELFF. Written as DNA, the CDR3 is TGTGCCAGCAGCTTAAACCCACAGGGAACCGGGGAGCTGTTTTTT. The complete variable domain, with remaining parts taken from reference TRBV7-6 and TRBJ2-2, reads GAGVSQSPRYKVTKRGQDVALRCDPISGHVSLYWYRQALGQGPEFLTYFNYEAQQDKSGLPNDRFSAERPEGSISTLTIQRTEQRDSAMYRCASSLNPQGTGELFFGEGSRLTVL.

This chain connects TRBV18 to TRBJ1-2, with 7 bases lining up with TRBD1. J was trimmed by 4 bases and V by 1 base; bases with no gene match: 6. CDR1 is KGHSH, CDR2 LQKENI, per germline. CDR3 length equals 15 residues. The CDR3 DNA reads TGTGCCAGCTCACCACGACAGGGAAGGAGCTATGGCTACACCTTC. Amino acids: CASSPRQGRSYGYTF.